This T cell receptor (beta chain) is drawn from a study of tumor-infiltrating lymphocytes in localized non-small cell lung cancer. In the study overall: From each patient, both tumor and uninvolved lung, non-adjacent to tumor, were sampled.

Some clones are missing from TCRdb's copy, which holds only in-frame ones; the method was immunoSEQ multiplex PCR. The sample has tens of thousands of clones, 50% to 70% seen once; the top ten hold roughly 5.4%. Sample: lung tumor tissue. This TCR was sampled from a human donor with non-small cell lung cancer.

The DNA of the CDR3 is TGCGCCAGCAGCTTCGCCGGGACAGAGAAGGGGTCGCAGTATTTT. The encoded protein is CASSFAGTEKGSQYF. The rearrangement joins TRBV5-1 to TRBJ2-3, with 7 bases fitting TRBD1. V lost 2 bases, J lost 10 bases, and 13 bases stayed unmatched. The CDR3 has 15 amino acids. The germline gives CDR1 SGHRS, CDR2 YFSETQ.